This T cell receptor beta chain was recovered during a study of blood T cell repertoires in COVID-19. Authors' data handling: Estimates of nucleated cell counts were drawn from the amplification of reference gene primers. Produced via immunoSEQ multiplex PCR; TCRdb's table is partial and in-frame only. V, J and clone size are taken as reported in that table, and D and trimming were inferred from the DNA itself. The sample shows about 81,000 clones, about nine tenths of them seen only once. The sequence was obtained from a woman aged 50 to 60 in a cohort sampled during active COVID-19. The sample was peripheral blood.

The chain's CDR3 is CASSAMTSGATGELFF. DNA of the CDR3: TGTGCCAGCAGCGCCATGACTAGCGGGGCCACCGGGGAGCTGTTTTTT. The chain joins TRBV9 to TRBJ2-2; 11 nucleotides agree with TRBD2. J was trimmed by 4 bases and V by 3 bases; bases with no gene match: 5. Germline V gene sequence: CDR1 SGDLS, CDR2 YYNGEE. The CDR3 runs 16 residues.